This TCR beta chain was identified in a study of T cell responses to AZD1222 COVID-19 vaccine. General observations from the study: Spike-specific TCR breadth rose after two AZD1222 doses, and depth rose as well.

Turning to this clone: No antigen is known for it.

Germline V gene lookup returns CDR1 WNHNN and CDR2 SYGVQD (reference sequence). The CDR3 runs 13 residues. J was trimmed by 7 bases and V by 5 bases; bases with no gene match: 5. Second-dose groups at about 4 or about 12 weeks were pooled. Assay: immunoSEQ multiplex PCR; the TCRdb copy retains only in-frame clones and omits some. The sample holds some 120,000 clones, approximately 88% seen once. This chain links TRBV10-1 with TRBJ1-5; 7 nucleotides align to TRBD1. This clonotype originated in an adult who received the AZD1222 COVID-19 vaccine. Sequences were derived from peripheral blood, sampled 28 days after the second AZD1222 dose. The CDR3 bases are TGCGCCAGCAGTACAGGGGCAGGGCAGCCCCAGCATTTT. It yields the protein CASSTGAGQPQHF.